The rows below give T cell receptor beta chains drawn from one sample of a study of low-dose radiotherapy and immunotherapy resistance in tumors. TCRdb passed the reads through MiXCR, listing each CDR3 protein once. This table holds about 39,000 distinct CDR3 sequences, less than 25% found once. The source material was PBMCs, sampled after low-dose radiotherapy plus immunotherapy. All receptors derive from a female donor with ovarian cancer. CDR3s include the opening cysteine and the closing phenylalanine or tryptophan. D genes are given only for firm matches. Not every row has a clone size; where given, it reads once, few, many or a size class.

>.|.|TRBJ2-1|TRBV6-1
CASSEAGLYNEQFF
TGTGCCAGCAGTGAAGCAGGCCTCTACAATGAGCAGTTCTTC
>.|TRBD1|TRBJ1-5|TRBV20-1
CSATGQTMGNQPQHF
TGCAGTGCTACGGGACAGACTATGGGCAATCAGCCCCAGCATTTT
>few|.|TRBJ2-2|TRBV19
CASMGELGNTGELFF
TGTGCCAGTATGGGAGAGCTAGGTAACACCGGGGAGCTGTTTTTT
>many|.|TRBJ2-1|TRBV29-1
CSVRTTGTGNEQFF
TGCAGCGTCCGGACGACAGGGACTGGCAATGAGCAGTTCTTC
>many|TRBD1|TRBJ1-5|TRBV30
CAWSGRGGLDQPQHF
TGTGCCTGGAGTGGCAGGGGGGGCCTTGATCAGCCCCAGCATTTT
>.|.|TRBJ2-2|TRBV29-1
CSVVSARGGELFF
TGCAGCGTTGTAAGCGCGCGGGGCGGGGAGCTGTTTTTT
>many|TRBD2|TRBJ2-2|TRBV12-3/TRBV12-4
CASSSRTSGGTGELFF
TGTGCCAGCAGTTCTCGGACTAGCGGGGGCACCGGGGAGCTGTTTTTT
>.|.|TRBJ1-5|TRBV10-3
CAIARDGVNQPQHF
TGTGCCATAGCCCGGGACGGAGTCAATCAGCCCCAGCATTTT
>.|TRBD2|TRBJ2-5|TRBV3-1
CASSRGSGAEETQYF
TGTGCCAGCAGCCGGGGTAGCGGGGCTGAAGAGACCCAGTACTTC
>many|.|TRBJ1-2|TRBV12-5
CASALPRWQDYGYTF
TGTGCTAGTGCCCTCCCCCGGTGGCAGGACTATGGCTACACCTTC
>many|TRBD1|TRBJ2-4|TRBV6-2/TRBV6-3
CASSYSTRLGQGSTVLAKNIQYF
TGTGCCAGCAGTTACTCGACAAGATTGGGACAGGGTTCAACCGTCCTGGCCAAAAACATTCAGTACTTC
>.|.|TRBJ2-1|TRBV6-1
CASRIGGYNEQFF
TGTGCCAGCAGGATTGGGGGCTACAATGAGCAGTTCTTC
>.|.|TRBJ1-1|TRBV7-2
CASSPVWEAFF
TGTGCCAGCAGCCCTGTGTGGGAAGCTTTCTTT
>many|TRBD1|TRBJ1-1|TRBV28
CASSHDRVNTEAFF
TGTGCCAGCAGCCACGACAGGGTGAACACTGAAGCTTTCTTT
>many|.|TRBJ2-7|TRBV2
CASSEDGGQYF
TGTGCCAGCAGTGAAGATGGTGGGCAGTACTTC
>many|.|TRBJ1-2|TRBV6-1
CASRTLRAVGYTF
TGTGCCAGCAGAACCCTGAGGGCGGTAGGCTACACCTTC
>many|.|TRBJ1-4|TRBV20-1
CSARIAGGDEKLFF
TGCAGTGCTAGAATAGCCGGGGGTGATGAAAAACTGTTTTTT
>medium-sized|TRBD2|TRBJ2-1|TRBV11-1
CASSLASLGGGAGEQFF
TGTGCCAGCAGCTTAGCGTCCCTTGGCGGGGGGGCCGGTGAGCAGTTCTTC
>many|.|TRBJ2-1|TRBV24-1
CATSPAGSYNEQFF
TGTGCCACCAGTCCGGCAGGTTCGTACAATGAGCAGTTCTTC
>many|.|TRBJ1-1|TRBV3-1
CASSQSGAEAFF
TGTGCCAGCAGCCAATCGGGAGCTGAAGCTTTCTTT
>.|.|TRBJ2-2|TRBV18
CASSPPEKAGELFFF
.
>.|.|TRBJ1-1|TRBV5-1
CASSLVAREGTEAFF
TGCGCCAGCAGCTTGGTGGCCAGGGAAGGGACTGAAGCTTTCTTT
>many|.|TRBJ2-7|TRBV5-3
CASSPEGFPYEQYF
TGTGCCAGCAGTCCGGAGGGATTTCCTTACGAGCAGTACTTC
>few|TRBD2|TRBJ2-1|TRBV18
CASSPRTSGTYNEQFF
TGTGCCAGCTCACCCCGGACTAGCGGAACCTACAATGAGCAGTTCTTC
>many|.|TRBJ2-7|TRBV15
CATSKSGSEQYF
TGTGCCACCAGCAAATCAGGGTCCGAGCAGTACTTC
>many|.|TRBJ2-7|TRBV5-1
CASSGEQASYEQYF
TGCGCCAGCAGCGGGGAACAGGCCTCCTACGAGCAGTACTTC
>.|TRBD2|TRBJ2-3|TRBV10-3
CAISTSVTSTDTQYF
TGTGCCATCAGTACTAGCGTAACTAGCACAGATACGCAGTATTTT
>many|TRBD2|TRBJ2-7|TRBV2
CASRKIAGGGDEQYF
TGTGCCAGCAGGAAAATAGCGGGAGGAGGCGACGAGCAGTACTTC
>once|.|TRBJ2-5|TRBV28
CASTSGPKETQYF
TGTGCCAGCACCTCTGGCCCTAAAGAGACCCAGTACTTC
>.|TRBD2|TRBJ2-5|TRBV6-1
CAISPRTSGGARETQYF
TGTGCCATCAGTCCCAGGACTAGCGGGGGGGCCAGAGAGACCCAGTACTTC
>many|TRBD1|TRBJ2-7|TRBV10-3
CAISESVQGTNEQYF
TGTGCCATCAGTGAGTCTGTACAGGGGACCAACGAGCAGTACTTC
>.|.|TRBJ1-1|TRBV2
CASSAQGAQTEAFF
TGTGCCAGCAGTGCTCAAGGGGCGCAAACTGAAGCTTTCTTT
>many|.|TRBJ2-7|TRBV29-1
CSVVGQGAF
.
>many|.|TRBJ1-1|TRBV3-1
CASSQVRNTEAFF
TGTGCCAGCAGCCAAGTGAGGAACACTGAAGCTTTCTTT
>many|.|TRBJ2-1|TRBV3-1
CASSLPGLILYNEQFF
TGTGCCAGCAGCCTTCCGGGTCTCATCTTGTACAATGAGCAGTTCTTC
>many|TRBD1|TRBJ2-1|TRBV24-1
CATSDGTGTGWNEQFF
TGTGCCACCAGTGATGGAACCGGGACAGGGTGGAATGAGCAGTTCTTC
>many|.|TRBJ2-2|TRBV9
CASSVGGSSAGELFF
TGTGCCAGCAGCGTAGGAGGTAGCTCGGCCGGGGAGCTGTTTTTT
>many|.|TRBJ2-7|TRBV7-2
CASSLAPGESYEQYF
TGTGCCAGCAGCTTAGCCCCAGGGGAGTCCTACGAGCAGTACTTC
>many|.|TRBJ2-1|TRBV4-2
CASSQDVVNEQFF
TGTGCCAGCAGCCAAGATGTGGTGAATGAGCAGTTCTTC
>many|.|TRBJ2-1|TRBV28
CASTSDGSSYNEQFF
TGTGCCAGCACCTCCGATGGGAGCTCCTACAATGAGCAGTTCTTC
>many|.|TRBJ2-7|TRBV29-1
CSVGGGLTYEQYF
TGCAGCGTTGGGGGCGGCCTTACCTACGAGCAGTACTTC